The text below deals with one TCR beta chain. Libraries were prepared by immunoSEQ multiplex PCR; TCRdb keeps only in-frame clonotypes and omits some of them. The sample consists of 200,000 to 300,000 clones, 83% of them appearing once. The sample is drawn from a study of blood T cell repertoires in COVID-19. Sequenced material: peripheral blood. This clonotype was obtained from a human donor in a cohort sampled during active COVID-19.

The DNA for the CDR3 is TGTGCCAGCAGTCCCGGGGAGGGTTGGTATGGCTACACCTTC. Amino acid sequence: CASSPGEGWYGYTF. V and J are TRBV28 and TRBJ1-2; D not certain. The germline V and J ends were trimmed by 5 bases and 5 bases, with 15 bases remaining between them. CDR1 MDHEN and CDR2 SYDVKM come from the germline V gene. The length of the CDR3 is 14 residues.